This TCR beta chain was observed in a study of shared clonotypes between healthy human individuals. Broader study findings: The sole specimen, blood, was sampled, and tissue repertoires likely differ.

The CDR3 has 16 amino acids. Germline CDR1 and CDR2: SGDLS and YYNGEE. The V gene end was trimmed by 4 bases and the J gene end by 2 bases; junction bases not matched to a gene: 7. For this clone: Its antigen is undetermined.

Sequencing was performed with immunoSEQ multiplex PCR; in TCRdb, only in-frame clones are kept and a portion is missing. The table includes approximately 600,000 clones, about 95% detected once. The naive CD8 population came from CD45RO-negative cells selected for CCR7, without terminally differentiated effector memory CD45RA+ cells. Caucasian adults residing in Nashville, Tennessee made up all the donors. This clonotype originated in a woman in her thirties in good health. The sample consisted of naive CD8+ T cells sorted from blood. J is TRBJ2-2 and V is TRBV9; 8 bases are a match to TRBD1. CDR3 in DNA: TGTGCCAGCAGCTCGTACAGGGGGACCAACACCGGGGAGCTGTTTTTT. Encoded protein: CASSSYRGTNTGELFF.